What follows is one TCR beta chain and its context. Its antigen is still unknown. No base-level quality is on record; no much larger clone is a single base apart. Libraries were prepared through 5' RACE. TCRdb records Illumina HiSeq 2500 as the sequencer. A second PCR of roughly 6 to 12 cycles was run with a J-beta primer mix and a sample-barcoded 5' primer. A template-switch 5' adaptor carrying 12 random nucleotides introduced a unique molecular identifier onto each TCR beta cDNA molecule. Each sample yielded at least 3 million CDR3-containing paired-end reads. First-strand cDNA synthesis was performed from all RNA using the Mint cDNA synthesis kit, with priming by a TRBC-specific oligonucleotide. Following uracil-DNA glycosylase treatment, all cDNA underwent a first 18-cycle PCR with the universal primers M1SS and BC2_uni_R. Regarding the original processing steps: Each sample was normalized by randomly selecting 1 million high-quality reads, each carrying a distinct molecular identifier. Reads with shared molecular identifiers were discarded instead of being binned into consensus sequences. MiTCR, with a Q25 quality threshold and the strictest error-elimination algorithm, was used for CDR3 identification, clonotype clustering and error correction. A nonparametric unseen species model with Euler transformation was used to estimate lower-bound total TCR beta diversity. TCRdb applied fastp at Q25 and MiXCR to the public reads, then kept only in-frame beta chains. Rows are combined by CDR3 protein, so each entry shows the most common genes and DNA. These V and J calls rely on TCRdb rather than the paper's analysis. This sample is represented by under 800,000 distinct CDR3 sequences; 20% to 25% of them were singletons. Approximately 3.7% of the sample lies in the top ten.

The data belong to a study of blood T cells in healthy people across ages (dated by TCRdb to the mid-2010s). About the full investigation: In model experiments, template switching captured about one uniquely barcoded TCR beta cDNA molecule for every two T cells. To track age-related changes in TCR beta repertoire diversity, the study relied on deep sequencing normalized with unique cDNA molecular identifiers. The donors were divided into four age groups: young (average approximately 17 years), middle-aged (roughly 40), aged (62) and long-lived (around 87). To avoid experimental bias, donors of different ages were distributed randomly across sequencing lanes. For two donors (one aged 18 to 30 and one aged 80 or older), the study analyzed two additional independent replicas of 1 million unique cDNA reads from the same blood draw.

A distance of 14 bases separates the germline ends of V and J, which lose 1 base and 6 bases respectively. CDR1 and CDR2 are read off the germline V gene as SGHRS and YFSETQ. The CDR3 has 15 amino acids, counting the end cysteine and phenylalanine. The kept DNA is CDR3 alone, 45 bases in frame from the first base. General study outcomes and caveats: Observed TCR beta diversity per million T cells fell roughly linearly with age, and a significant reduction was already apparent by age roughly 40. Donor CMV infection status was unknown, potentially confounding age-related changes in expanded clonotypes. Estimates of total diversity based on one million sequenced T cells were regarded as lower bounds and as underestimates. There was a strong correlation between observed TCR beta diversity and the percentage of naive T cells measured by flow cytometry. Bulk unsorted PBMC profiling prevented conclusive comparison of naive and antigen-experienced compartments. Compared with the aged group, the long-lived group had more naive CD4+ T cells, fewer expanded clones and increased TCR diversity, a pattern suggesting age selection.

The roughly 39 donors, aged roughly 6 to 90 years, were systemically healthy Caucasian individuals from Russia. Each donor gave 9 to 10 milliliters of peripheral blood, collected into EDTA-treated Vacutainer tubes. Ficoll-Paque density-gradient centrifugation was used to isolate PBMCs, with at least 6.5 million per sample. Trizol reagent was used to extract total RNA from PBMCs, with at least 6 micrograms per sample. For every donor, flow cytometry on a PBMC aliquot measured the percentage of naive CD45RAhigh/CD27high T cells. Material for sequencing was blood. The source of this sequence is a man in his 70s in good health. The rearrangement combines TRBV5-1 with TRBJ2-4; no D gene call is confident. The encoded CDR3 is CASSLSVSPGNIQYF. Read as DNA, the sequence is TGCGCCAGCAGCTTGTCAGTCTCACCGGGAAACATTCAGTACTTC.